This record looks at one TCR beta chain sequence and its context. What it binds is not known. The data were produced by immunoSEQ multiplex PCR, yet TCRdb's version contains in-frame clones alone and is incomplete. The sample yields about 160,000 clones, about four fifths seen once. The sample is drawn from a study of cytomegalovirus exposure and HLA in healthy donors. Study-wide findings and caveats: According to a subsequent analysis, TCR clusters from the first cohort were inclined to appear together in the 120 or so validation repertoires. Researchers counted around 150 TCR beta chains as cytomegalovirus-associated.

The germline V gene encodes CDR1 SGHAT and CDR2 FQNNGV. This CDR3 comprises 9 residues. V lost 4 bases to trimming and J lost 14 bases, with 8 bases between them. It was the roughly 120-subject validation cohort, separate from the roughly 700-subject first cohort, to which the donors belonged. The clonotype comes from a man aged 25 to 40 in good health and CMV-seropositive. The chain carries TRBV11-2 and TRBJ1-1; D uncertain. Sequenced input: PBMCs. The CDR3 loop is CASSWREFF. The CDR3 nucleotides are TGTGCCAGCAGCTGGAGAGAGTTCTTT.